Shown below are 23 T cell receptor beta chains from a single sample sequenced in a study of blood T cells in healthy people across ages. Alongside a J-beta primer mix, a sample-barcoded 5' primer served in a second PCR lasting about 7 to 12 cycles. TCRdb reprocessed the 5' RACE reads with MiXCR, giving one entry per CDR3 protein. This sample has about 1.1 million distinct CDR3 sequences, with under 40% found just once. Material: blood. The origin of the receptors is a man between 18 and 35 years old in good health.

The CDR3 loop is CASSLVAGGADTQYF. The CDR3 DNA sequence: TGTGCCAGTAGTTTGGTAGCGGGGGGAGCAGATACGCAGTATTTT. This chain uses TRBV19 with TRBJ2-3, with 10 bases lining up with TRBD2. The CDR3 contains 15 residues. V lost 5 bases, J lost 4 bases, and 6 bases stayed unmatched. Germline-derived CDR1 and CDR2 are LNHDA and SQIVND (reference sequence).

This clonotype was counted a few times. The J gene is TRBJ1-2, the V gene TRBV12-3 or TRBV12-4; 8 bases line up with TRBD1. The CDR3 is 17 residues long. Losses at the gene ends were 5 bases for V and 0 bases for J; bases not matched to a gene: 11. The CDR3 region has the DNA TGTGCCAGCAGTCGCGGACAGGGAGACCATACTAACTATGGCTACACCTTC. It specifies CASSRGQGDHTNYGYTF.

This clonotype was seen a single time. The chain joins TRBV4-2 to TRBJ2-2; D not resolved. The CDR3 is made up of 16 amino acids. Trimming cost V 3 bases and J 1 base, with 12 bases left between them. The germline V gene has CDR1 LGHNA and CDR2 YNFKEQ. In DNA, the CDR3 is TGTGCCAGCAGCCAGGATCAGGAACGGAACACCGGGGAGCTGTTTTTT. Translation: CASSQDQERNTGELFF.

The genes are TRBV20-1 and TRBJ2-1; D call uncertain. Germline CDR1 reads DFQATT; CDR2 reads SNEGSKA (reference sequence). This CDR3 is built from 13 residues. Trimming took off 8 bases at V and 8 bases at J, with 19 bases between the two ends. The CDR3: CSTPEISRYEQFF. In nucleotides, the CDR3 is TGCAGTACCCCCGAGATCAGTAGGTATGAGCAGTTCTTC.

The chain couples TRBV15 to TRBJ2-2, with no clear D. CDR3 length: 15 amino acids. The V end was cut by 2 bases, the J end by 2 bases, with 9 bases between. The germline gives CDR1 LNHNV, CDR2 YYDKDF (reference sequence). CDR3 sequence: CATSRKETNTGELFF. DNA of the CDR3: TGTGCCACCAGCAGAAAAGAGACTAACACCGGGGAGCTGTTTTTT.

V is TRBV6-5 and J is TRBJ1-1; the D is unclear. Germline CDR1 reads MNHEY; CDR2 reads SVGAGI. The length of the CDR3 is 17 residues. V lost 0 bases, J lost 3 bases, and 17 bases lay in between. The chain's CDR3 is CASSYSRAPVGHTEAFF. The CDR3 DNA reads TGTGCCAGCAGTTACTCAAGGGCCCCCGTCGGGCACACTGAAGCTTTCTTT.

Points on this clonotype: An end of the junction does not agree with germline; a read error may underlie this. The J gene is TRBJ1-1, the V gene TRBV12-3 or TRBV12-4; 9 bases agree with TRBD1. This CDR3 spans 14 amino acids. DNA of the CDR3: TGTGCCAGCAGGGGAAGGACAGGGGTCACTGAAGTTTTCTTT. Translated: CASRGRTGVTEVFF.

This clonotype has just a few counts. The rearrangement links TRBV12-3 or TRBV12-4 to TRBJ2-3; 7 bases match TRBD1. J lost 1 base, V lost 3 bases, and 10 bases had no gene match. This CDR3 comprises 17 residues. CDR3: CASSFLRTGTRTDTQYF. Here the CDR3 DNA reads TGTGCCAGCAGTTTCCTCAGGACAGGAACGCGCACAGATACGCAGTATTTT.

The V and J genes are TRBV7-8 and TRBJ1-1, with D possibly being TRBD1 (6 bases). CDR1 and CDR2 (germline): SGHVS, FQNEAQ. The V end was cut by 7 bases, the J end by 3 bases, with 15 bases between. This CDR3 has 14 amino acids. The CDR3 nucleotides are TGTGCCAGCATCAGTAGGGGGGCGGACACTGAAGCTTTCTTT. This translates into CASISRGADTEAFF. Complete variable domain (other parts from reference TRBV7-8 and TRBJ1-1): GAGVSQSPRYKVAKRGQDVALRCDPISGHVSLFWYQQALGQGPEFLTYFQNEAQLDKSGLPSDRFFAERPEGSVSTLKIQRTQQEDSAVYLCASISRGADTEAFFGQGTRLTVV.

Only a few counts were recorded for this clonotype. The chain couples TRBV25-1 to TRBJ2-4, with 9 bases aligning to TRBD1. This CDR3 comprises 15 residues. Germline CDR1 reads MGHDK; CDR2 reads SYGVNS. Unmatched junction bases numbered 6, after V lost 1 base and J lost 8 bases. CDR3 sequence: CASSEWGQGMDIQYF. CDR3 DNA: TGTGCCAGCAGTGAATGGGGACAGGGAATGGACATTCAGTACTTC.

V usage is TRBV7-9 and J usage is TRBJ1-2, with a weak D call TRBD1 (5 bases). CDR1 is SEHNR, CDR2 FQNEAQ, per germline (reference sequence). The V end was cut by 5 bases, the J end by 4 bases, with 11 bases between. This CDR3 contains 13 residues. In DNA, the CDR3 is TGTGCCAGCAGCCCGGACATGGGCTATGGCTACACCTTC. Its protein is CASSPDMGYGYTF.

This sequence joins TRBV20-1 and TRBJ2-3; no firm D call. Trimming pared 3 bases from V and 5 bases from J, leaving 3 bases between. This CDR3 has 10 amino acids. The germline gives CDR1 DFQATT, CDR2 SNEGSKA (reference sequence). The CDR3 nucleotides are TGCAGTGCTAGGCTAGATACGCAGTATTTT. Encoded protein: CSARLDTQYF.

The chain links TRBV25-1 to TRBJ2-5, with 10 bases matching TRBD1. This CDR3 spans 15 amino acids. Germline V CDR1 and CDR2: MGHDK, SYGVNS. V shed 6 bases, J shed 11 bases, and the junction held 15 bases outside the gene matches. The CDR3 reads CASSLGQGDLGGQYF. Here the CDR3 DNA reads TGTGCCAGCAGCCTAGGACAGGGGGATCTTGGTGGGCAGTACTTC.

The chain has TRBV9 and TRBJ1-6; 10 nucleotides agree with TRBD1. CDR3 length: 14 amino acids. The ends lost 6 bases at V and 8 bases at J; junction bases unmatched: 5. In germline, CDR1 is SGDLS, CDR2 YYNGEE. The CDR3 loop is CASTIGTGDSPLHF. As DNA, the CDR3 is TGTGCCAGCACCATAGGGACAGGGGATTCACCCCTCCACTTT.

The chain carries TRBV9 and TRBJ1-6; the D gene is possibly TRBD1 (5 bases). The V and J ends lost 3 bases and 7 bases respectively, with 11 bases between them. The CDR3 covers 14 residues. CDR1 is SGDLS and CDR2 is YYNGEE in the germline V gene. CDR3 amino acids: CASSERGGNSPLHF. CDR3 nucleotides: TGTGCCAGCAGCGAGAGGGGCGGGAATTCACCCCTCCACTTT.

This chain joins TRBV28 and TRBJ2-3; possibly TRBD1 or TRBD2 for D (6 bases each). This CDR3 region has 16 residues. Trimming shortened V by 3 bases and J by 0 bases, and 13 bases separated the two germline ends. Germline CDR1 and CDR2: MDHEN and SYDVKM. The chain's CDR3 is CASSFSHGGSTDTQYF. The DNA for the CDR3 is TGTGCCAGCAGTTTTTCCCACGGGGGCAGCACAGATACGCAGTATTTT.

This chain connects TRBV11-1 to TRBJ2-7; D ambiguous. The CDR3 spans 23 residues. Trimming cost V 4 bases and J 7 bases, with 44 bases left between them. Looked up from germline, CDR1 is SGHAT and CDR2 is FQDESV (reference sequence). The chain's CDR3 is CASSSPVTSRSFDPVLPFNEQYF. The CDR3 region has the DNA TGTGCCAGCAGCTCCCCAGTTACATCCCGCTCATTCGATCCCGTCCTCCCATTCAATGAGCAGTACTTC.

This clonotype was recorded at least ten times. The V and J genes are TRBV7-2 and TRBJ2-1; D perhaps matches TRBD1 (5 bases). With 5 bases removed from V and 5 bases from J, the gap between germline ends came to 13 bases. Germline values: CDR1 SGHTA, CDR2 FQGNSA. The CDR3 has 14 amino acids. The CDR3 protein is CASSAQGTNNEQFF. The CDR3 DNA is TGTGCCAGCAGCGCTCAGGGCACGAACAATGAGCAGTTCTTC.

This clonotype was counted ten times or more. The CDR3 DNA reads as TGTGCCAGCAGTTTAACAGTTTTCACAGATACGCAGTATTTT. This codes for CASSLTVFTDTQYF. V gene TRBV12-3 or TRBV12-4 combines with J gene TRBJ2-3; D call uncertain. The CDR3 totals 14 residues. V was trimmed by 2 bases and J by 2 bases, leaving 8 bases between them.

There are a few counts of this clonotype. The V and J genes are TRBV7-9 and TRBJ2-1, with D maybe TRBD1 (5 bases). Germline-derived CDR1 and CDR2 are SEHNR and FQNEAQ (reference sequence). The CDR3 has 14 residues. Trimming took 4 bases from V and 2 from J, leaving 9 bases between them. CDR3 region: CASSSRVAYNEQFF. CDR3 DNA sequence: TGTGCCAGCAGCTCCAGGGTGGCCTACAATGAGCAGTTCTTC.

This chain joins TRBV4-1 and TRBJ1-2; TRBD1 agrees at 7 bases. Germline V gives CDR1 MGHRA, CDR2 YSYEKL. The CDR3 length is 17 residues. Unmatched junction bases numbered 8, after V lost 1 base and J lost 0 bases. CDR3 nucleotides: TGCGCCAGCAGCCAAGTCATCGTGACAGGGCCTAACTATGGCTACACCTTC. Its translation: CASSQVIVTGPNYGYTF.

Here the CDR3 DNA reads TGCGCCAGCAGTCGACAGGGGGAAGAGACCCAGTACTTC. This gives the protein CASSRQGEETQYF. This chain joins TRBV5-1 and TRBJ2-5; 9 bases align to TRBD1. CDR1 and CDR2 from the germline V gene are SGHRS and YFSETQ. Germline trimming cut 5 bases from V and 3 bases from J; bases unmatched to any gene: 2. This CDR3 region has 13 residues.

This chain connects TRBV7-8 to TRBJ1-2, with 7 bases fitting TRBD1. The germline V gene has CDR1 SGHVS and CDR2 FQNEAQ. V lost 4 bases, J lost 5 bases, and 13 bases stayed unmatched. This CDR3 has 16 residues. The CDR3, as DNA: TGTGCCAGCAGCTCACTACCCAAGGGACAGCCTTATGGCTACACCTTC. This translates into CASSSLPKGQPYGYTF.